This TCR beta chain was observed in a study of spatial heterogeneity in lung cancer. At least ten counts were recorded for this clonotype. Regarding time point: sample taken at primary tumor resection. Tumor, nontumor lung or frozen PBMC supplied whole RNA, sequenced without sorting. TCRdb fed the 5' RACE reads into MiXCR, producing one record per CDR3 protein. The repertoire consists of around 23,000 distinct CDR3 sequences, with 3% to 3.5% occurring once and the leading ten covering around 30%. The source material was PBMCs, sampled at surgery. The sequence came from a female donor with early-stage non-small cell lung cancer.

The CDR3 loop is CASSLTGTSIYNEQFF. The CDR3 DNA follows: TGTGCCAGCAGCCTCACCGGGACTAGTATCTACAATGAGCAGTTCTTC. The chain carries TRBV6-5 and TRBJ2-1; 8 bases line up with TRBD2. The V and J ends lost 6 bases and 3 bases, in that order; junction bases with no gene match: 10. CDR3 length: 16 residues. Germline assignment: CDR1 MNHEY and CDR2 SVGAGI.